What follows describes a single T cell receptor beta chain. The antigen is undetermined. The sample belongs to a study of shared clonotypes between healthy human individuals. Study-level results: Naive CD4 clonotype sharing across several donors was around 5%. Non-shared clonotypes were found to have lower generation probabilities than the clonotypes that were shared by all four of the sorted-subset donors.

Clones were sequenced by immunoSEQ multiplex PCR, and TCRdb holds only the in-frame ones, with some missing. The repertoire holds some 2,500,000 clones, with 93% as singletons. All donors were healthy HIV-negative adults lacking recent acute infections or vaccinations. This sequence originates from a man between 18 and 29 years old in good health. Some clones in this sample may be carry-over from other donors' samples. The sample comprised naive CD4+ T cells from PBMCs. Specified subset: CD45RA+ positively selected.

CDR3 in DNA: TGTGCCAGCAGCGGTCGCTATGAGCAGTTCTTC. Amino acids: CASSGRYEQFF. V is TRBV28 and J is TRBJ2-1; D gene ambiguous. Deletions cut 6 bases from V and 8 bases from J, with 8 bases between. Germline CDR1 is MDHEN and CDR2 is SYDVKM. The CDR3 totals 11 residues.